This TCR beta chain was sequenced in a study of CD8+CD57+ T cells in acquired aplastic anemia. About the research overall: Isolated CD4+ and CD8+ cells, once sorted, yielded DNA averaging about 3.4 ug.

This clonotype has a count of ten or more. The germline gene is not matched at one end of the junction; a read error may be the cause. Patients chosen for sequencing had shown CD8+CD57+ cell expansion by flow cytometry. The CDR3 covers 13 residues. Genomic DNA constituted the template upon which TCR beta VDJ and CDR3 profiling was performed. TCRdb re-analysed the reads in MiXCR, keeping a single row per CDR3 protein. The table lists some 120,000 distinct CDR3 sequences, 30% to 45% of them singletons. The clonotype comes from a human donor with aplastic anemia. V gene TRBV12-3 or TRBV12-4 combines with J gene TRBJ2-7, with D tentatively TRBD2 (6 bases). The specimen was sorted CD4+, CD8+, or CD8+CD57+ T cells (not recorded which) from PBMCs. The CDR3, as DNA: TGTGCCAGCAGCTTAGCGGAGTCCTACGGGCAGTACTTC. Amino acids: CASSLAESYGQYF.